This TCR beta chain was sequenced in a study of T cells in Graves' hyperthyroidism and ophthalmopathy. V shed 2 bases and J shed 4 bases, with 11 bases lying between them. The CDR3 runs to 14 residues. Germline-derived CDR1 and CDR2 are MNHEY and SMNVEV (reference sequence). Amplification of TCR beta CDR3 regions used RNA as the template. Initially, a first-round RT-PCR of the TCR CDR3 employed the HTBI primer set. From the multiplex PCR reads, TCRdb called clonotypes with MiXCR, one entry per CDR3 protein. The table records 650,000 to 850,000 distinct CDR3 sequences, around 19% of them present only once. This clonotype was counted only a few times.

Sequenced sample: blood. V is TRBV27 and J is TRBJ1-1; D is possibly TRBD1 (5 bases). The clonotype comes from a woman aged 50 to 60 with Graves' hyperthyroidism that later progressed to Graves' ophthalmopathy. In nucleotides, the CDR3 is TGTGCCAGCAGTTTAGCCAGGGTGAGCACTGAAGCTTTCTTT. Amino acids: CASSLARVSTEAFF.